The clone carrying this T cell receptor (beta chain) was detected only a few times. The length of the CDR3 is 14 residues. The germline V gene encodes CDR1 LGHNA and CDR2 YNFKEQ. The germline V and J ends were trimmed by 2 bases and 0 bases, with 8 bases remaining between them. The data derive from a study of blood T cell repertoires in COVID-19. About the research overall: Sites across the United States, Italy and Spain contributed samples from acute and convalescent COVID-19. T cells, B-cell-depleted T cells, or PBMCs supplied cDNA or gDNA.

Per the study methods: Nucleated cell counts were estimated from reference gene primer amplification. The data were produced by immunoSEQ multiplex PCR, yet TCRdb's version contains in-frame clones alone and is incomplete. V, J and clone size are taken as reported in that table, and D and trimming were inferred from the DNA itself. The profile shows around 77,000 clones, roughly 82% of them singletons. The sequenced sample was peripheral blood. The J gene is TRBJ2-7, the V gene TRBV4-2, with a tentative D call TRBD2 (5 bases). This clonotype originated in a human donor in a cohort sampled during active COVID-19. The CDR3 sequence: CASSQRGSSYEQYF. The CDR3 coding sequence is TGTGCCAGCAGCCAAAGAGGGTCCTCCTACGAGCAGTACTTC.